The next 23 T cell receptor beta chains were all read from a single sample in a study of cytomegalovirus exposure and HLA in healthy donors. The PCR ran on 60 Vbeta and 13 Jbeta primers. Profiling relied on immunoSEQ multiplex PCR, and the TCRdb table lists in-frame clones only, not all of them. The data contain 150,000 to 200,000 clones, roughly 76% of them seen just once; the ten biggest clones take up roughly 5%. The sequenced sample consisted of PBMCs. The origin of the receptors is a woman aged 18-29 years in good health and CMV-seropositive.

The chain couples TRBV7-2 to TRBJ2-1; 11 bases map to TRBD1. Germline CDR1 and CDR2: SGHTA and FQGNSA. With V trimmed by 4 bases and J by 4 bases, 3 bases remained unmatched. The CDR3 has 15 residues. The CDR3 loop is CASSSGTGGYNEQFF. The CDR3 nucleotides read TGTGCCAGCAGCTCCGGGACAGGGGGTTACAATGAGCAGTTCTTC.

About this clone itself: The sample has other DNA sequences that encode this CDR3 too. The chain combines TRBV30 with TRBJ1-2; no clear D gene. The V end was cut by 8 bases, the J end by 5 bases, with 18 bases between. The CDR3 covers 13 residues. CDR1 and CDR2 from the germline V gene are GTSNPN and SVGIG (reference sequence). The CDR3 sequence is CALPATSGYGYTF. For the CDR3, the DNA is TGTGCCCTACCAGCCACGAGCGGTTATGGCTACACCTTC.

The CDR3 is CASGTGGGDSPLHF. The CDR3 coding sequence is TGTGCCAGCGGGACAGGAGGAGGAGATTCACCCCTCCACTTT. V is TRBV2 and J is TRBJ1-6; 8 nucleotides match TRBD1. Germline trimming cut 8 bases from V and 8 bases from J; bases unmatched to any gene: 8. Germline lookup yields CDR1 SNHLY and CDR2 FYNNEI. The CDR3 runs to 14 residues. The entire variable domain, with the rest obtained from reference TRBV2 and TRBJ1-6, is as follows: EPEVTQTPSHQVTQMGQEVILRCVPISNHLYFYWYRQILGQKVEFLVSFYNNEISEKSEIFDDQFSVERPDGSNFTLKIRSTKLEDSAMYFCASGTGGGDSPLHFGNGTRLTVT.

This clone showed up just once. The chain is built from TRBV5-1 and TRBJ2-4, with 9 nucleotides matching TRBD2. Germline CDR1 SGHRS, CDR2 YFSETQ. Germline trimming cut 0 bases from V and 9 bases from J; bases unmatched to any gene: 1. CDR3 size: 13 residues. The CDR3 DNA follows: TGCGCCAGCAGCTTGGGAGCGGGGGGCATTCAGTACTTC. Translation gives CASSLGAGGIQYF.

J is TRBJ1-5 and V is TRBV4-1; D call uncertain. CDR3 length equals 15 residues. Germline CDR1 and CDR2: MGHRA and YSYEKL. V lost 0 bases and J lost 3, with 9 bases in between. The CDR3 sequence is CASSQDVRYNQPQHF. CDR3 bases: TGCGCCAGCAGCCAAGATGTACGCTACAATCAGCCCCAGCATTTT.

The V call is TRBV29-1, the J call TRBJ2-7, with 8 nucleotides matching TRBD1. The CDR3 runs to 11 residues. Germline V gene lookup returns CDR1 SQVTM and CDR2 ANQGSEA. V lost 4 bases, J lost 6 bases, and 2 bases stayed unmatched. The CDR3 bases are TGCAGCGTTGGGACAGGGTCCGAGCAGTACTTC. Translation: CSVGTGSEQYF.

This clone was recorded only once. The chain has TRBV9 and TRBJ2-1; 7 positions match TRBD1. Germline trimming cut 3 bases from V and 8 bases from J; bases unmatched to any gene: 8. The CDR3 has 14 amino acids. From germline, CDR1 is SGDLS and CDR2 YYNGEE. The CDR3 DNA sequence: TGTGCCAGCAGCGCCTCCCTGCAGGGGGATGAGCAGTTCTTC. This encodes CASSASLQGDEQFF.

This chain links TRBV11-3 with TRBJ1-1; D might be TRBD1 (6 bases). Germline loops: CDR1 SGHNT, CDR2 YENEEA. V was trimmed by 0 bases and J by 7 bases, leaving 9 bases between them. The CDR3 has 13 amino acids. CDR3 nucleotide sequence: TGTGCCAGCAGCTTAGAGGGCAGGGGTGAAGCTTTCTTT. It specifies CASSLEGRGEAFF.

The chain couples TRBV5-1 to TRBJ1-1, with D perhaps matching TRBD1 (5 bases). Trimming took 0 bases from V and 2 from J, leaving 8 bases between them. CDR1 and CDR2 from the germline V gene are SGHRS and YFSETQ. The CDR3 totals 14 residues. The CDR3 DNA sequence: TGCGCCAGCAGCTTGGCAGGGCCCAACACTGAAGCTTTCTTT. It specifies CASSLAGPNTEAFF. Combining the CDR3 with reference TRBV5-1 and TRBJ1-1 gives the whole variable domain KAGVTQTPRYLIKTRGQQVTLSCSPISGHRSVSWYQQTPGQGLQFLFEYFSETQRNKGNFPGRFSGRQFSNSRSEMNVSTLELGDSALYLCASSLAGPNTEAFFGQGTRLTVV.

The chain is built from TRBV5-4 and TRBJ1-1, with D unclear. CDR1 and CDR2 from the germline V gene are SGHNT and YYREEE (reference sequence). This CDR3 contains 15 residues. V was trimmed by 5 bases and J by 1 base, leaving 15 bases between them. CDR3 nucleotides: TGTGCCAGCAGGGTAGACCCCGACTGGAACACTGAAGCTTTCTTT. It translates to CASRVDPDWNTEAFF. The entire variable domain, with the rest obtained from reference TRBV5-4 and TRBJ1-1, is as follows: ETGVTQSPTHLIKTRGQQVTLRCSSQSGHNTVSWYQQALGQGPQFIFQYYREEENGRGNFPPRFSGLQFPNYSSELNVNALELDDSALYLCASRVDPDWNTEAFFGQGTRLTVV.

The chain joins TRBV7-3 to TRBJ1-5; 8 nucleotides agree with TRBD1. CDR1 and CDR2 from the germline V gene are SGHTA and FQGTGA. V was clipped by 2 bases and J by 5 bases; unmatched bases: 5. The length of the CDR3 is 15 residues. The DNA of the CDR3 is TGTGCCAGCAGCTTAGAGGCAGGGGGCGATCAGCCCCAGCATTTT. The encoded protein is CASSLEAGGDQPQHF.

The chain carries TRBV28 and TRBJ2-2; tentatively, D is TRBD2 (5 bases). The V end lost 3 bases, the J end lost 1 base, and 9 bases lay between the germline ends. Germline V gives CDR1 MDHEN, CDR2 SYDVKM. CDR3 length: 15 residues. CDR3 loop: CASSFLAGNTGELFF. The CDR3 bases are TGTGCCAGCAGTTTTCTGGCGGGGAACACCGGGGAGCTGTTTTTT.

V is TRBV30 and J is TRBJ1-2, with 9 bases matching TRBD1. The CDR3 has 14 amino acids. Looked up from germline, CDR1 is GTSNPN and CDR2 is SVGIG (reference sequence). Trimming took 4 bases from V and 4 from J; bases not matched to a gene: 7. CDR3 sequence reads: CAWIPDRGFYGYTF. The CDR3 DNA reads TGTGCCTGGATCCCCGACAGGGGGTTCTATGGCTACACCTTC.

This chain links TRBV5-4 with TRBJ2-7, with TRBD1 identical over 10 bases. CDR3 length: 13 residues. Germline V gene data show CDR1 as SGHNT and CDR2 as YYREEE (reference sequence). V shed 10 bases, J shed 3 bases, and the junction held 7 bases outside the gene matches. The CDR3 sequence: CAARDRGSYEQYF. CDR3 sequence (DNA): TGTGCCGCCCGGGACAGGGGCAGCTACGAGCAGTACTTC.

The chain combines TRBV6-5 with TRBJ2-5, with D tentatively TRBD2 (5 bases). This CDR3 has 14 residues. The germline V gene has CDR1 MNHEY and CDR2 SVGAGI. V was clipped by 2 bases and J by 4 bases, with 11 bases between them. CDR3 bases: TGTGCCAGCAGTTACATCGGGGTAGGAGAGACCCAGTACTTC. Translating it yields CASSYIGVGETQYF.

The genes are TRBV5-6 and TRBJ1-2; the match to TRBD1 covers 7 bases. Germline V CDR1 and CDR2: SGHDT, YYEEEE. CDR3 size: 11 residues. The trim removed 4 bases at V and 7 bases at J, leaving 1 base unmatched. As DNA, the CDR3 is TGTGCCAGCAGCAACAGGGGTGGCTACACCTTC. Translating it yields CASSNRGGYTF.

The gene calls are TRBV9 and TRBJ1-3, with TRBD1 matching over 8 bases. Trimming took 0 bases from V and 3 from J; bases not matched to a gene: 2. The germline V gene encodes CDR1 SGDLS and CDR2 YYNGEE. CDR3 length: 15 amino acids. The CDR3 sequence: CASSVAGGDGNTIYF. As DNA, the CDR3 is TGTGCCAGCAGCGTAGCAGGGGGCGATGGAAACACCATATATTTT. The complete variable domain, with remaining parts taken from reference TRBV9 and TRBJ1-3, reads DSGVTQTPKHLITATGQRVTLRCSPRSGDLSVYWYQQSLDQGLQFLIQYYNGEERAKGNILERFSAQQFPDLHSELNLSSLELGDSALYFCASSVAGGDGNTIYFGEGSWLTVV.

This chain connects TRBV6-5 to TRBJ1-1, with TRBD1 matching over 9 bases. CDR3 size: 13 residues. Trimming cost V 7 bases and J 6 bases; bases outside gene matches: 6. CDR1 is MNHEY, CDR2 SVGAGI, per germline. The CDR3 nucleotides are TGTGCCAGCAACGACAGGGGGGGAGCTGAAGCTTTCTTT. It yields the protein CASNDRGGAEAFF.

In its sample, this clone was seen once. This rearrangement joins TRBV13 to TRBJ1-2; 8 bases map to TRBD1. Trimming took 4 bases from V and 1 from J; bases not matched to a gene: 8. There are 16 residues in the CDR3. Germline assignment: CDR1 PRHDT and CDR2 FYEKMQ (reference sequence). The CDR3 spells CASSSGQVLLNYGYTF. CDR3 nucleotides: TGTGCCAGCAGCTCGGGACAGGTTCTTCTTAACTATGGCTACACCTTC.

The chain couples TRBV21-1 to TRBJ2-7; the table's D call, TRBD1, was not checked against the DNA. TRBV21-1 has pseudogene status. The CDR3 totals 14 residues. The CDR3 nucleotides are TGTGCCAGCAGCAATGGGGACAGGGACCACGAGCAGTACTTC. Translation: CASSNGDRDHEQYF.

J is TRBJ2-7 and V is TRBV2; the D is unclear. Trimming left V 7 bases short and J 1 base short, with 5 bases between. CDR3 size: 11 residues. Germline CDR1 and CDR2: SNHLY and FYNNEI. CDR3: CASTVSYEQYF. The CDR3, as DNA: TGTGCCAGCACTGTTTCCTACGAGCAGTACTTC. Filled out from reference TRBV2 and TRBJ2-7, the complete variable domain reads EPEVTQTPSHQVTQMGQEVILRCVPISNHLYFYWYRQILGQKVEFLVSFYNNEISEKSEIFDDQFSVERPDGSNFTLKIRSTKLEDSAMYFCASTVSYEQYFGPGTRLTVT.

This chain links TRBV5-1 with TRBJ2-3; 8 nucleotides align to TRBD1. Germline V gene sequence: CDR1 SGHRS, CDR2 YFSETQ. V was pared by 4 bases and J by 8 bases, with 15 bases of the junction left unmatched. The CDR3 loop spans 16 amino acids. Here the CDR3 DNA reads TGCGCCAGCAGCCTCCCGGACAGGGTGACCACGGGTACGCAGTATTTT. Translation: CASSLPDRVTTGTQYF.

The rearrangement joins TRBV4-2 to TRBJ2-1, with 9 bases fitting TRBD1. V was pared by 2 bases and J by 1 base, with 6 bases of the junction left unmatched. The CDR3 sequence is 17 residues long. Germline V CDR1 and CDR2: LGHNA, YNFKEQ. The CDR3 is CASSQLTGGESYNEQFF. The CDR3 nucleotides are TGTGCCAGCAGCCAACTTACAGGGGGCGAATCCTACAATGAGCAGTTCTTC.